The T cell receptor beta chain described here comes from a study of technical replicates of blood from several donors. Assay used: immunoSEQ multiplex PCR; TCRdb lists only in-frame clones, some missing. This table holds tens of thousands of clones, 80% to 95% found once. The germline V gene has CDR1 MNHEY and CDR2 SMNVEV (reference sequence). The V gene lost 3 bases and the J gene lost 5 bases, with 14 bases spanning the gap. The CDR3 sequence is 16 residues long. The sequence derives from a human donor in good health. Some clones in this sample may be carry-over from other donors' samples. The chain couples TRBV27 to TRBJ1-6; weak D call: TRBD1 (5 bases). The sequenced sample was PBMCs. The chain's CDR3 is CASSLVTANHNSPLHF. The CDR3 DNA follows: TGTGCCAGCAGTTTGGTGACAGCAAACCATAATTCACCCCTCCACTTT.